The rows below give T cell receptor beta chains drawn from one sample of a study of cytotoxic CD8 clonotypes in ibrutinib-treated CLL. Here immunoSEQ multiplex PCR was the method, and the copy in TCRdb shows in-frame clones only, minus some. The sample holds about 76,000 clones, about 86% seen once. The specimen was PBMCs, collected before ibrutinib treatment. The receptors originated from a human donor with chronic lymphocytic leukemia. Both conserved end residues are part of each CDR3. D genes are given only for firm matches. Expanded clones are given a class, and other clones once, few, many or no size at all.

NA	TRBV7-9	NA	TRBJ2-7	TGTGCCAGCAGCCCAAAGGAGGACCCCTACGAGCAGTACTTC	CASSPKEDPYEQYF
NA	TRBV5-1	TRBD2	TRBJ2-7	TGCGCCAGCAGCCTTAGACTAGCGGGAGTCGGCGAGCAGTACTTC	CASSLRLAGVGEQYF
NA	TRBV7-9	NA	TRBJ1-3	TGTGCCAGCAGCTTAGTAACCGCTGGAAACACCATATATTTT	CASSLVTAGNTIYF
NA	TRBV18	NA	TRBJ2-3	TGTGCCAGCTCTCGGGACTCACTCACAGATACGCAGTATTTT	CASSRDSLTDTQYF
NA	TRBV27	TRBD2	TRBJ2-3	TGTGCCAGCAGTCCCCTGACTAGCGGGAACACAGATACGCAGTATTTT	CASSPLTSGNTDTQYF
NA	TRBV11-2	NA	TRBJ2-2	TGTGCCAGCAGCTCACCAAGGGAGAGCGCGAACACCGGGGAGCTGTTTTTT	CASSSPRESANTGELFF
NA	TRBV27	TRBD1	TRBJ2-3	TGTGCCAGCAGGCCCGACCGGGACAGGGGGTCAGATACGCAGTATTTT	CASRPDRDRGSDTQYF
NA	TRBV5-1	TRBD2	TRBJ2-7	TGCGCCAGCAGCCCAGGGTGGGGAGGGCAAGGGTTTGGAGAGCAGTACTTC	CASSPGWGGQGFGEQYF
NA	TRBV7-9	NA	TRBJ2-1	TGTGCCAGCAGCTTAGGTGGGCCCAATGAGCAGTTCTTC	CASSLGGPNEQFF
many	TRBV30	NA	TRBJ1-4	TGTGCCTGGAAGGTCGGGGTACTATCAGAACTGTTTTTT	CAWKVGVLSELFF
NA	TRBV29-1	NA	TRBJ2-3	TGCAGCGTTCACGCGGATACGCAGTATTTT	CSVHADTQYF
NA	TRBV4-3	NA	TRBJ2-1	TGCGCCAGCAGCCAAGATCTAGCTCGCAGGGAGCAGTTCTTC	CASSQDLARREQFF
NA	TRBV4-1	NA	TRBJ2-1	TGCGCCAGCAGCCTAAGTGCGTCTAGCGCCTCCTACAATGAGCAGTTCTTC	CASSLSASSASYNEQFF
few	TRBV10-3	TRBD2	TRBJ2-7	TGTGCCATCAGTGGACTAGCGGGAGGGTACGAGCAGTACTTC	CAISGLAGGYEQYF
few	TRBV10-3	NA	TRBJ2-5	TGTGCCATCAGTGAGGGGGAGACCCAGTACTTC	CAISEGETQYF
once	TRBV28	TRBD1	TRBJ1-2	TGTGCCAGCAGTGGGACAGGGTCCCACTATGGCTACACCTTC	CASSGTGSHYGYTF
NA	TRBV14	TRBD1	TRBJ2-5	TGTGCCAGCAGCCCCAAGGACAGGGGGCGTCTAGAGACCCAGTACTTC	CASSPKDRGRLETQYF
NA	TRBV6-1	TRBD2	TRBJ2-7	TGTGCCAGCAGTAAAGGGCAGGTAGGACTAGGAGTTTCGTACGAGCAGTACTTC	CASSKGQVGLGVSYEQYF
NA	TRBV27	NA	TRBJ1-2	TGTGCCAGCAGTTCGGAGTCGGCAACCTACAACTATGGCTACACCTTC	CASSSESATYNYGYTF
once	TRBV30	NA	TRBJ1-1	TGTGCCTGGAGTGAAACATTTGAGATGAACACTGAAGCTTTCTTT	CAWSETFEMNTEAFF
NA	TRBV9	NA	TRBJ2-7	TGTGCCAGCAGTTCTCTGGGAAATTCCTACGAGCAGTACTTC	CASSSLGNSYEQYF
NA	TRBV6-6	TRBD2	TRBJ2-5	TGTGCCAGCACCCTACTAGCGGGAGGTGGCGAGACCCAGTACTTC	CASTLLAGGGETQYF
NA	TRBV28	NA	TRBJ1-1	TGTGCCAGCACTCAAGACTCAATCGGCAGGGTCGCTTTCTTT	CASTQDSIGRVAFF
NA	TRBV7-9	NA	TRBJ1-1	TGTGCCAGCACCCTCCGGGACGGACTTAACACTGAAGCTTTCTTT	CASTLRDGLNTEAFF
NA	TRBV19	NA	TRBJ2-7	TGTGCCAGTAGTGATGGGACGGCCGACGGCTACGAGCAGTACTTC	CASSDGTADGYEQYF
few	TRBV10-3	TRBD1	TRBJ1-4	TGTGCCACGGGAGGGGGCGGTAATGAAAAACTGTTTTTT	CATGGGGNEKLFF
once	TRBV2	TRBD1	TRBJ1-1	TGTGCCAGCAGTAAAACCGGGACAGGGGGTACTGAAGCTTTCTTT	CASSKTGTGGTEAFF
few	TRBV25-1	NA	TRBJ2-2	TGTGCCAGCAGGCCCCAGACCGGGGAGCTGTTTTTT	CASRPQTGELFF
NA	TRBV5-6	NA	TRBJ1-1	TGTGCCAGCAGCCCCGGACCTCGCGGGGGTGAAGCTTTCTTT	CASSPGPRGGEAFF
NA	TRBV7-6	TRBD1	TRBJ2-7	TGTGCCAGCAGCCGGGGGACGCGTCACAGGGGGCACATCTACGAGCAGTACTTC	CASSRGTRHRGHIYEQYF
NA	TRBV5-1	TRBD1	TRBJ2-7	TGCGCCAGCAGCCGAACGTCGGGACAGTACTACGAGCAGTACTTC	CASSRTSGQYYEQYF
NA	TRBV7-3	NA	TRBJ1-1	TGTGCCAGCAGCCTAAGCCAAAGCACTGAAGCTTTCTTT	CASSLSQSTEAFF
NA	TRBV6-6	NA	TRBJ1-3	TGTGCCAGCAGGGGGAAACCGCTCTCTGGAAACACCATATATTTT	CASRGKPLSGNTIYF
NA	TRBV7-2	NA	TRBJ1-5	TGTGCCAGCAGCTTATACGGGGGGCAAGCTAGCAATCAGCCCCAGCATTTT	CASSLYGGQASNQPQHF
NA	TRBV6-1	NA	TRBJ1-5	TGTGCCAGCAGAGGGACCAATCAGCCCCAGCATTTT	CASRGTNQPQHF
NA	TRBV5-6	NA	TRBJ2-7	TGTGCCAGCACCCGAGTAGGAGTAGCGAATACCTACGAGCAGTACTTC	CASTRVGVANTYEQYF
NA	TRBV6-5	TRBD1	TRBJ2-7	TGTGCCAGCAGGAACGACAGGGGAAGCGAGCAGTACTTC	CASRNDRGSEQYF
NA	TRBV6-6	TRBD1	TRBJ2-1	TGTGCCAGCAGTTACGGGGACAGCTACGCAGCTAGCCAGTTCTTC	CASSYGDSYAASQFF
NA	TRBV6-1	NA	TRBJ1-1	TGTGCCAGCAGTCCTCACAGGGCTGAAGCTTTCTTT	CASSPHRAEAFF
NA	TRBV7-2	TRBD2	TRBJ2-7	TGTGCCAGCAGCTTCCGCGCCCTCCTCGGTAGCGGGGGTGGCGAGCAGTACTTC	CASSFRALLGSGGGEQYF
NA	TRBV18	NA	TRBJ2-5	TGTGCCAGCTCGTCTATCGGAGAGACCCAGTACTTC	CASSSIGETQYF
NA	TRBV7-2	NA	TRBJ2-1	TGTGCCAGCAGCTTAGGGGCGGCGGCCGGCGAGTTCTTC	CASSLGAAAGEFF
NA	TRBV11-2	NA	TRBJ2-1	TGTGCCAGCAGCTTAGACTGGACTGGAGGCAATGAGCAGTTCTTC	CASSLDWTGGNEQFF
NA	TRBV6-1	TRBD1	TRBJ2-7	TGTGCCAGCACCCACCGCCGACAGGGCTCCTACGAGCAGTACTTC	CASTHRRQGSYEQYF
NA	TRBV19	NA	TRBJ2-7	TGTGCCAGTAGTATACAAAGCGACTCCTACGAGCAGTACTTC	CASSIQSDSYEQYF
NA	TRBV6-5	TRBD1	TRBJ1-4	TGTGCCAGCAGCCGAACCGGGACAGAGAATGAAAAACTGTTTTTT	CASSRTGTENEKLFF
NA	TRBV29-1	TRBD2	TRBJ2-1	TGCAGCGTTGAAGGGCAGATTCGGACTAGCGGGAGTCAGTTCTTC	CSVEGQIRTSGSQFF
once	TRBV19	NA	TRBJ2-5	TGTGCCACCGGGGGGCTAGCAGACTACCAAGAGACCCAGTACTTC	CATGGLADYQETQYF
NA	TRBV28	TRBD1	TRBJ2-7	TGTGCCAGCAGTTTTATAGGACAGGCTAGAGTTTTCTACGAGCAGTACTTC	CASSFIGQARVFYEQYF
once	TRBV14	TRBD2	TRBJ2-5	TGTGCCAGCAGCCAAGGGGAACTAGCGGGACTTTTGGAGACCCAGTACTTC	CASSQGELAGLLETQYF
NA	TRBV5-4	NA	TRBJ1-4	TGTGCCAGCAGCCTCCCAGGCCGGGAGGAAAAACTGTTTTTT	CASSLPGREEKLFF
once	TRBV19	TRBD2	TRBJ2-7	TGTGCCAGTAGTATTCCGGGACTAGCGGGAGCGCAGCAGTACTTC	CASSIPGLAGAQQYF
NA	TRBV11-3	NA	TRBJ2-1	TGTGCCAGCAGCTTGCCGGGCCCGGGTGAGCAGTTCTTC	CASSLPGPGEQFF
once	TRBV14	NA	TRBJ2-2	TGTGCCAGCAGCCAAACCTTCTTGACCGGGGAGCTGTTTTTT	CASSQTFLTGELFF
NA	TRBV18	TRBD2	TRBJ2-7	TGTGCCAGCTCACCCGGGACTAGCGGGACCTACGAGCAGTACTTC	CASSPGTSGTYEQYF
once	TRBV28	NA	TRBJ1-5	TGTGCCAGCAGGGACAACCAGTTTCAGCCCCAGCATTTT	CASRDNQFQPQHF